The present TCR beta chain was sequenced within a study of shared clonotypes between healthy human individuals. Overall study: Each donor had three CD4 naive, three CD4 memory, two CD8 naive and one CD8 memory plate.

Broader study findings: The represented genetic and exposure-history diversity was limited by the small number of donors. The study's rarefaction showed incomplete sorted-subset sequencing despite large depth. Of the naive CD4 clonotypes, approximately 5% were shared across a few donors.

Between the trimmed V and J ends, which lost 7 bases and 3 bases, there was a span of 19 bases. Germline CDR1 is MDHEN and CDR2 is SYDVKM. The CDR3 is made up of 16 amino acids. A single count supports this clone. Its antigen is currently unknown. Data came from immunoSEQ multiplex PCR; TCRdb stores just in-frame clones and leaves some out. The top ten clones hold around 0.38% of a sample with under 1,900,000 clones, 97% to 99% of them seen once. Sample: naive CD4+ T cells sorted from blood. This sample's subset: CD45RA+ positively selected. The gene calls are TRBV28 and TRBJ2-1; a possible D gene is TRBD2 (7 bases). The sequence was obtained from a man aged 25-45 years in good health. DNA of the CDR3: TGTGCCAGCATACCGGGGGGCGGCCCCAGCTACAATGAGCAGTTCTTC. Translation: CASIPGGGPSYNEQFF.